These 8 T cell receptor beta chains came from one sample sequenced in a study of identical twins' blood T cells. TCRdb reanalysed the 5' RACE reads using MiXCR and keeps one entry per CDR3 protein. Found here are a few hundred thousand distinct CDR3 sequences, around 30% of them singletons; the top ten hold 5.5% to 6.5%. The material sequenced was PBMCs. The receptors here all came from a woman aged 18 to 55 in good health.

The V gene is TRBV11-2, the J gene TRBJ2-2; TRBD1 matches 11 bases. V was clipped by 5 bases and J by 5 bases; unmatched bases: 4. CDR1 is SGHAT, CDR2 FQNNGV, per germline. This CDR3 is 15 amino acids long. The CDR3 nucleotides read TGTGCCAGCAGCCCCGGGACAGGGGGAACCGGGGAGCTGTTTTTT. It translates to CASSPGTGGTGELFF.

This chain links TRBV6-5 with TRBJ1-2; D call uncertain. CDR1 and CDR2 from the germline V gene are MNHEY and SVGAGI. V shed 4 bases and J shed 2 bases, with 5 bases lying between them. The CDR3 totals 12 residues. The CDR3 here is CASSFQNYGYTF. The CDR3 coding sequence is TGTGCCAGCAGTTTCCAGAACTATGGCTACACCTTC.

This chain joins TRBV29-1 and TRBJ2-5; the D is unclear. In germline, CDR1 is SQVTM, CDR2 ANQGSEA. V was pared by 5 bases and J by 3 bases, with 28 bases between. The CDR3 covers 18 residues. The CDR3 loop reads CSVSRAIWSSSLKETQYF. The CDR3 DNA is TGCAGCGTTAGCCGGGCAATTTGGTCAAGTAGCCTGAAAGAGACCCAGTACTTC. Filled out from reference TRBV29-1 and TRBJ2-5, the complete variable domain reads SAVISQKPSRDICQRGTSLTIQCQVDSQVTMMFWYRQQPGQSLTLIATANQGSEATYESGFVIDKFPISRPNLTFSTLTVSNMSPEDSSIYLCSVSRAIWSSSLKETQYFGPGTRLLVL.

The count of this clonotype is one. V usage is TRBV27 and J usage is TRBJ2-7; TRBD2 matches 9 bases. From germline, CDR1 is MNHEY and CDR2 SMNVEV (reference sequence). Losses at the gene ends were 1 base for V and 0 bases for J; bases not matched to a gene: 4. The CDR3 contains 16 residues. The CDR3 bases are TGTGCCAGCAGTTTATTAGCGGGGGAGAACTCCTACGAGCAGTACTTC. Translating it yields CASSLLAGENSYEQYF.

The chain joins TRBV10-3 to TRBJ2-2; the D call may be TRBD1 or TRBD2 (5 bases each). Looked up from germline, CDR1 is ENHRY and CDR2 is SYGVKD. Trimming stripped 3 bases from V and 3 bases from J, with 17 bases between. The CDR3 runs 17 residues. The CDR3 region is CAISDSGQADHTGELFF. The CDR3 DNA reads TGTGCCATCAGTGATTCCGGACAAGCGGACCACACCGGGGAGCTGTTTTTT.

The chain combines TRBV27 with TRBJ2-2; TRBD2 agrees at 10 bases. The trim removed 7 bases at V and 6 bases at J, leaving 8 bases unmatched. Germline CDR1 MNHEY, CDR2 SMNVEV (reference sequence). The CDR3 is made up of 15 amino acids. CDR3 residues: CASTPAGGKSGELFF. DNA for the CDR3: TGTGCCAGCACCCCAGCGGGGGGGAAATCCGGGGAGCTGTTTTTT.

This clonotype was detected many times. This rearrangement joins TRBV5-1 to TRBJ1-1; D is unclear. Germline assignment: CDR1 SGHRS and CDR2 YFSETQ. The CDR3 is 14 residues long. Trimming stripped 1 base from V and 1 base from J, with 8 bases between. CDR3 DNA: TGCGCCAGCAGCTTGTTAGCAGGGAACACTGAAGCTTTCTTT. Its protein is CASSLLAGNTEAFF.

This clonotype appeared many times. This chain links TRBV24-1 with TRBJ1-5, with D hard to call. This CDR3 region has 19 residues. Trimming removed 0 bases at V and 0 bases at J, with 17 bases between. CDR1 and CDR2 from the germline V gene are KGHDR and SFDVKD. As DNA, the CDR3 is TGTGCCACCAGTGATTTGCAAGTCCCCATGAGTTATAGCAATCAGCCCCAGCATTTT. This sequence encodes CATSDLQVPMSYSNQPQHF.